These 18 T cell receptor beta chains originate from one sample sequenced in a study of OX40 agonist ivuxolimab in advanced cancers. The repertoire was sequenced with immunoSEQ multiplex PCR; TCRdb's copy has only in-frame clones and lacks some. The table lists roughly 64,000 clones, around 88% of them singletons, with approximately 0.8% in the top ten. The sequenced sample was CD4+ or CD8+ T cells sorted from blood, obtained in a trial of the OX40 agonist ivuxolimab. These receptors were obtained from an adult with an advanced solid tumor such as melanoma, head and neck, liver or kidney cancer.

This chain uses TRBV29-1 with TRBJ2-1; 8 positions match TRBD1. The germline gives CDR1 SQVTM, CDR2 ANQGSEA. The CDR3 has 12 amino acids. V shed 6 bases, J shed 6 bases, and the junction held 4 bases outside the gene matches. The DNA for the CDR3 is TGCAGCGTAAGGACAGGGAGCAATGAGCAGTTCTTC. Translation: CSVRTGSNEQFF.

The chain couples TRBV10-3 to TRBJ1-5; 7 positions match TRBD1. Unmatched junction bases numbered 7, after V lost 10 bases and J lost 4 bases. The CDR3 is 13 amino acids. From germline, CDR1 is ENHRY and CDR2 SYGVKD. The CDR3 DNA reads TGTGCCAGTGGGACAGAGGTGAATCAGCCCCAGCATTTT. The encoded protein is CASGTEVNQPQHF.

The rearrangement uses TRBV19 and TRBJ2-2; 10 nucleotides agree with TRBD2. This CDR3 region has 14 residues. V lost 8 bases and J lost 7; bases outside the gene matches: 7. Germline V gene data show CDR1 as LNHDA and CDR2 as SQIVND (reference sequence). DNA for the CDR3: TGTGCCAGTTGCAGCGGGGGGGCCGACGGGGAGCTGTTTTTT. Its protein product is CASCSGGADGELFF. Supplemented by reference TRBV19 and TRBJ2-2, the full variable domain reads DGGITQSPKYLFRKEGQNVTLSCEQNLNHDAMYWYRQDPGQGLRLIYYSQIVNDFQKGDIAEGYSVSREKKESFPLTVTSAQKNPTAFYLCASCSGGADGELFFGEGSRLTVL.

The V call is TRBV5-5, the J call TRBJ2-3; 12 positions match TRBD2. V gave up 2 bases and J gave up 4 bases; unmatched junction bases: 5. The V gene's germline CDR1 is SGHKS and CDR2 YYEKEE (reference sequence). The CDR3 loop spans 16 amino acids. The CDR3 region has the DNA TGTGCCAGCAGCTTCGAACTAGCGGGAGGCCCAGATACGCAGTATTTT. Translating it yields CASSFELAGGPDTQYF.

The CDR3 protein is CAISEQGPNYGYTF. The CDR3 coding sequence is TGTGCCATCAGTGAACAGGGACCGAACTATGGCTACACCTTC. The rearrangement links TRBV10-3 to TRBJ1-2; D is perhaps TRBD1 (6 bases). The V end was cut by 3 bases, the J end by 2 bases, with 10 bases between. CDR3 length: 14 residues. Germline CDR1 is ENHRY and CDR2 is SYGVKD.

This clone was counted between two and nine times. The V call is TRBV5-4, the J call TRBJ1-4; 10 nucleotides match TRBD1. Looked up from germline, CDR1 is SGHNT and CDR2 is YYREEE (reference sequence). The CDR3 is 16 amino acids. Trimming at V came to 9 bases and at J to 4 bases, leaving 12 bases not matched to a gene. The CDR3 DNA follows: TGTGCCACTCAAAAGGGACAGGGGACAGGTAATGAAAAACTGTTTTTT. This gives the protein CATQKGQGTGNEKLFF.

The chain recombines TRBV27 with TRBJ1-2; 7 nucleotides align to TRBD1. CDR1 and CDR2 from the germline V gene are MNHEY and SMNVEV (reference sequence). The CDR3 totals 15 residues. V gave up 7 bases and J gave up 4 bases; unmatched junction bases: 12. The CDR3 protein is CASTPRGNLGYGYTF. The CDR3, as DNA: TGTGCCAGCACCCCCAGGGGGAATCTTGGCTATGGCTACACCTTC.

V and J are TRBV19 and TRBJ1-1, with 11 bases lining up with TRBD1. CDR1 and CDR2 from the germline V gene are LNHDA and SQIVND (reference sequence). V gave up 9 bases and J gave up 9 bases; unmatched junction bases: 6. The CDR3 runs to 12 residues. The CDR3 nucleotides are TGTGCCAGGGGCCGGACAGGGGGCAAAGCTTTCTTT. This sequence encodes CARGRTGGKAFF.

The count of this clone is one. The V gene is TRBV19, the J gene TRBJ2-3; 9 nucleotides agree with TRBD1. Trimming took 9 bases from V and 5 from J; bases not matched to a gene: 6. Germline CDR1 is LNHDA and CDR2 is SQIVND (reference sequence). The length of the CDR3 is 13 residues. CDR3 in DNA: TGTGCCAGCGGTGACAGGGGGAGAGATACGCAGTATTTT. This codes for CASGDRGRDTQYF.

V gene TRBV5-8 combines with J gene TRBJ2-3, with TRBD1 as a possible D gene (8 bases). Trimming pared 4 bases from V and 5 bases from J, leaving 17 bases between. The CDR3 consists of 15 residues. Looked up from germline, CDR1 is SGHTS and CDR2 is YDEGEE. In DNA form, the CDR3 reads TGTGCCAGCAGCCCCCGGACAGGGAGGGGAGATACGCAGTATTTT. Its translation: CASSPRTGRGDTQYF.

The V and J genes are TRBV11-2 and TRBJ2-7; D is uncertain. The CDR3 is made up of 14 amino acids. V was shortened by 0 bases and J by 2 bases, with 8 bases between the two germline ends. The V gene's germline CDR1 is SGHAT and CDR2 FQNNGV. The CDR3 DNA reads TGTGCCAGCAGCTTAGAAGTTGGCCCCTACGAGCAGTACTTC. Protein: CASSLEVGPYEQYF.

This chain links TRBV7-3 with TRBJ1-1; 7 nucleotides match TRBD1. The CDR3 extends over 14 amino acids. V lost 5 bases to trimming and J lost 5 bases; unmatched junction nucleotides: 8. Per the germline V gene, CDR1 is SGHTA and CDR2 is FQGTGA. The CDR3 reads CASSPTGAGTEAFF. CDR3 DNA: TGTGCCAGCAGCCCCACAGGGGCGGGAACTGAAGCTTTCTTT.

The rearrangement links TRBV7-3 to TRBJ2-7; no definite D call. This CDR3 region has 13 residues. CDR1 is SGHTA and CDR2 is FQGTGA in the germline V gene. With 5 bases removed from V and 4 bases from J, the gap between germline ends came to 12 bases. CDR3 sequence (DNA): TGTGCCAGCAGCCAATCGTATGGGTACGAGCAGTACTTC. It is translated as CASSQSYGYEQYF.

This sequence joins TRBV10-2 and TRBJ1-5; possibly TRBD1 for D (6 bases). The CDR3 contains 14 residues. The V and J ends lost 0 bases and 7 bases respectively, with 10 bases between them. Germline V CDR1 and CDR2: WSHSY, SAAADI. The CDR3 reads CASSESGGRQPQHF. The CDR3 DNA is TGCGCCAGCAGTGAGTCCGGGGGGCGGCAGCCCCAGCATTTT.

This clone is a singleton in its sample. V and J are TRBV7-9 and TRBJ1-5; D gene uncertain. Per the germline V gene, CDR1 is SEHNR and CDR2 is FQNEAQ (reference sequence). Deletions cut 6 bases from V and 7 bases from J, with 13 bases between. The CDR3 consists of 13 residues. As DNA, the CDR3 is TGTGCCAGCAGTCAATTCGCGGAGCAGCCCCAGCATTTT. This gives the protein CASSQFAEQPQHF. The variable domain in full, with the rest retrieved from reference TRBV7-9 and TRBJ1-5, is DTGVSQNPRHKITKRGQNVTFRCDPISEHNRLYWYRQTLGQGPEFLTYFQNEAQLEKSRLLSDRFSAERPKGSFSTLEIQRTEQGDSAMYLCASSQFAEQPQHFGDGTRLSIL.

The CDR3 bases are TGTGCCAGCAGTCTATCCCGAGTGCAGGGAAGGCAGCCCCAGCATTTT. Protein sequence: CASSLSRVQGRQPQHF. The rearrangement joins TRBV6-4 to TRBJ1-5, with a weak D call TRBD1 (5 bases). Germline CDR1 MRHNA, CDR2 SNTAGT. V lost 5 bases and J 7 bases, leaving 21 bases between the germline ends. This CDR3 region has 16 residues.

The gene calls are TRBV11-3 and TRBJ1-1; D remains unclear. The V end lost 0 bases, the J end lost 5 bases, and 7 bases lay between the germline ends. CDR3 length: 13 residues. The germline V gene has CDR1 SGHNT and CDR2 YENEEA. DNA of the CDR3: TGTGCCAGCAGCTTAGATCCGACGACTGAAGCTTTCTTT. It yields the protein CASSLDPTTEAFF. The full variable domain, in which reference TRBV11-3 and TRBJ1-1 provide the parts outside the CDR3, is EAGVVQSPRYKIIEKKQPVAFWCNPISGHNTLYWYLQNLGQGPELLIRYENEEAVDDSQLPKDRFSAERLKGVDSTLKIQPAELGDSAVYLCASSLDPTTEAFFGQGTRLTVV.

The V and J genes are TRBV11-1 and TRBJ2-3; 8 bases map to TRBD2. J gave up 6 bases and V 5 bases, and 4 bases lay outside the gene matches. CDR1 and CDR2 (germline): SGHAT, FQDESV (reference sequence). The CDR3 has 13 residues. CDR3 sequence reads: CASSNQREDTQYF. The CDR3 nucleotides read TGTGCCAGCAGCAACCAGCGGGAGGATACGCAGTATTTT. Variable domain in full (rest from reference TRBV11-1 and TRBJ2-3): EAEVAQSPRYKITEKSQAVAFWCDPISGHATLYWYRQILGQGPELLVQFQDESVVDDSQLPKDRFSAERLKGVDSTLKIQPAELGDSAMYLCASSNQREDTQYFGPGTRLTVL.